This is a list of T cell receptor beta chains from one sample in a study of blood T cell repertoires in COVID-19. Some clones are missing from TCRdb's copy, which holds only in-frame ones; the method was immunoSEQ multiplex PCR. The repertoire has roughly 72,000 clones, more than 75% of them found once; the top ten carry roughly an eighth. Source material: peripheral blood. These receptors all stem from a woman of 80 years or more with acute or convalescent COVID-19. Each CDR3 is given with its conserved first and last residue. D genes are given only for firm matches. Size is omitted from some rows. Given values are once, few, many or a class for expanded clones.

V gene: TRBV7-9
clone size: .
D gene: TRBD1
J gene: TRBJ2-7
CDR3 DNA: TGTGCCAGCCGAGCCGGGACAGGCTACGAGCAGTACTTC
CDR3 protein: CASRAGTGYEQYF

V gene: TRBV10-3
clone size: .
D gene: TRBD1
J gene: TRBJ2-7
CDR3 DNA: TGTGCCATCAGAGACAGGGTCTCCTACGAGCAGTACTTC
CDR3 protein: CAIRDRVSYEQYF

V gene: TRBV12-3/TRBV12-4
clone size: .
D gene: TRBD2
J gene: TRBJ2-1
CDR3 DNA: TGTGCCAGCAGTTTGCGGGGGGACGGTGAGCAGTTCTTC
CDR3 protein: CASSLRGDGEQFF

V gene: TRBV9
clone size: few
D gene: .
J gene: TRBJ2-5
CDR3 DNA: TGTGCCAGCAGCGGACAGAACTACGGGACCCAGTACTTC
CDR3 protein: CASSGQNYGTQYF

V gene: TRBV7-2
clone size: few
D gene: .
J gene: TRBJ1-2
CDR3 DNA: TGTGCCAGCAGCTTAGTTGCACGTTTAGGAGATGACTATGGCTACACCTTC
CDR3 protein: CASSLVARLGDDYGYTF

V gene: TRBV29-1
clone size: .
D gene: .
J gene: TRBJ1-1
CDR3 DNA: TGCAGCGTTTGGACTGGGAACACTGAAGCTTTCTTT
CDR3 protein: CSVWTGNTEAFF

V gene: TRBV7-2
clone size: .
D gene: .
J gene: TRBJ2-7
CDR3 DNA: TGTGCCAGCAGCTTACAGCAGGGTTTCTACGAGCAGTACTTC
CDR3 protein: CASSLQQGFYEQYF

V gene: TRBV27
clone size: .
D gene: .
J gene: TRBJ2-1
CDR3 DNA: TGTGCCAGCAGTTCCCGGAGGGGTTCCTACAATGAGCAGTTCTTC
CDR3 protein: CASSSRRGSYNEQFF

V gene: TRBV5-4
clone size: .
D gene: TRBD2
J gene: TRBJ2-3
CDR3 DNA: TGTGCCAGCAGCGGGAGGCTAGCGGGCCTCCCACGCACAGATACGCAGTATTTT
CDR3 protein: CASSGRLAGLPRTDTQYF

V gene: TRBV30
clone size: .
D gene: .
J gene: TRBJ1-5
CDR3 DNA: TGTGCCTGGAGTCCACCGGGGGATCAGCCCCAGCATTTT
CDR3 protein: CAWSPPGDQPQHF

V gene: TRBV5-4
clone size: .
D gene: TRBD1
J gene: TRBJ1-4
CDR3 DNA: TGTGCCAGCAGCTCAGGGGGAGGTGGTGAAAAACTGTTTTTT
CDR3 protein: CASSSGGGGEKLFF

V gene: TRBV28
clone size: .
D gene: .
J gene: TRBJ2-1
CDR3 DNA: TGTGCCAGCGGCGGACAGTACAATGAGCAGTTCTTC
CDR3 protein: CASGGQYNEQFF

V gene: TRBV7-9
clone size: few
D gene: TRBD2
J gene: TRBJ2-7
CDR3 DNA: TGTGCCAGCAGCTTCTTAGCGGGGCCCTACGAGCAGTACTTC
CDR3 protein: CASSFLAGPYEQYF

V gene: TRBV2
clone size: .
D gene: TRBD1
J gene: TRBJ2-5
CDR3 DNA: TGTGCCAGCAGCCATGGACAGGCGGAGACCCAGTACTTC
CDR3 protein: CASSHGQAETQYF

V gene: TRBV5-4
clone size: .
D gene: .
J gene: TRBJ1-2
CDR3 DNA: TGTGCCAGCAGACCTTATCAGGGGAATCTTAACTATGGCTACACCTTC
CDR3 protein: CASRPYQGNLNYGYTF

V gene: TRBV27
clone size: .
D gene: .
J gene: TRBJ2-7
CDR3 DNA: TGTGCCAGCAGTTTACAAGCGGGCGCTACCTACGAGCAGTACTTC
CDR3 protein: CASSLQAGATYEQYF

V gene: TRBV6-5
clone size: .
D gene: .
J gene: TRBJ1-2
CDR3 DNA: TGTGCCAGCAGAGTAGGACGCCTAGCGGACTATGGCTACACCTTC
CDR3 protein: CASRVGRLADYGYTF

V gene: TRBV7-9
clone size: once
D gene: .
J gene: TRBJ2-7
CDR3 DNA: TGTGCCAGCAAGACCGCCGTGGGCTCCGGCGAGCAGTACTTC
CDR3 protein: CASKTAVGSGEQYF

V gene: TRBV12-2
clone size: .
D gene: .
J gene: TRBJ1-1
CDR3 DNA: TGTGCAAGTCGCTTAAGCGATCGTTCAAGGCCTGAAGCTTTCTTT
CDR3 protein: CASRLSDRSRPEAFF

V gene: TRBV9
clone size: .
D gene: .
J gene: TRBJ1-1
CDR3 DNA: TGTGCCAGCAGTGCAGGGGACATGAACACTGAAGCTTTCTTT
CDR3 protein: CASSAGDMNTEAFF

V gene: TRBV27
clone size: few
D gene: TRBD1
J gene: TRBJ1-1
CDR3 DNA: TGTGCCAGCAACCCCGGGAGAGGGGGCAGCACTGAAGCTTTCTTT
CDR3 protein: CASNPGRGGSTEAFF

V gene: TRBV24-1
clone size: .
D gene: TRBD1
J gene: TRBJ1-2
CDR3 DNA: TGTGCCACCAGTGACCCGGGACAGTACTATGGCTACACCTTC
CDR3 protein: CATSDPGQYYGYTF

V gene: TRBV5-1
clone size: .
D gene: .
J gene: TRBJ2-1
CDR3 DNA: TGCGCCAGCAGCTTGGAGGGCCGGGGCAATGAGCAGTTCTTC
CDR3 protein: CASSLEGRGNEQFF

V gene: TRBV6-5
clone size: .
D gene: .
J gene: TRBJ2-7
CDR3 DNA: TGTGCCAGCAGTTACGGGCCAGGGAAGGCCTACGAGCAGTACTTC
CDR3 protein: CASSYGPGKAYEQYF

V gene: TRBV19
clone size: .
D gene: TRBD2
J gene: TRBJ2-2
CDR3 DNA: TGTGCCAGTAGTATGTTACAGGGACTAGCGGGAGTAGCAGGGGAGCTGTTTTTT
CDR3 protein: CASSMLQGLAGVAGELFF

V gene: TRBV5-3
clone size: .
D gene: TRBD2
J gene: TRBJ2-1
CDR3 DNA: TGTGCCAGAAGCCCAAGGACTAGCGGGAGGGTAGGGCACAATGAGCAGTTCTTC
CDR3 protein: CARSPRTSGRVGHNEQFF

V gene: TRBV27
clone size: .
D gene: TRBD1
J gene: TRBJ2-7
CDR3 DNA: TGTGCCAGCAGTGGGGGACAGGGGTTCGACGAGCAGTACTTC
CDR3 protein: CASSGGQGFDEQYF

V gene: TRBV19
clone size: few
D gene: .
J gene: TRBJ2-6
CDR3 DNA: TGTGCCAGTAGTATGAAGCTGGCTGGGGCCAACGTCCTGACTTTC
CDR3 protein: CASSMKLAGANVLTF

V gene: TRBV7-3
clone size: .
D gene: .
J gene: TRBJ2-5
CDR3 DNA: TGTGCCAGCAGCTTCGAGGCTAGCTTGGGGACCCAGTACTTC
CDR3 protein: CASSFEASLGTQYF

V gene: TRBV18
clone size: once
D gene: .
J gene: TRBJ1-6
CDR3 DNA: TGTGCCAGCTCACCTCTCCCAGGGGCGAGCTCCTATAATTCACCCCTCCACTTT
CDR3 protein: CASSPLPGASSYNSPLHF

V gene: TRBV29-1
clone size: .
D gene: TRBD1
J gene: TRBJ1-2
CDR3 DNA: TGTAGCGTTGCGTACGGACAGGGGAGAGATTTTGGCTACACCTTC
CDR3 protein: CSVAYGQGRDFGYTF

V gene: TRBV5-1
clone size: .
D gene: TRBD2
J gene: TRBJ2-7
CDR3 DNA: TGCGCCAGCAGCTCCCAGACTAGCGGGAGTTCATACGAGCAGTACTTC
CDR3 protein: CASSSQTSGSSYEQYF

V gene: TRBV18
clone size: .
D gene: .
J gene: TRBJ1-5
CDR3 DNA: TGTGCCAGCTCACGATTGGGCCTCAATCAGCCCCAGCATTTT
CDR3 protein: CASSRLGLNQPQHF